These 21 T cell receptor beta chains were all obtained from the same sample, sequenced in a study of PD-1 blockade in classical Hodgkin lymphoma. Sequencing was performed with immunoSEQ multiplex PCR; in TCRdb, only in-frame clones are kept and a portion is missing. This table has about 27,000 clones, 78% appearing once. There was relapse after autologous stem cell transplantation in every patient, and there was variation in brentuximab vedotin exposure. The sample in question was peripheral blood mononuclear cells (PBMCs), obtained before the second cycle of nivolumab. These receptors were taken from a human donor with classical Hodgkin lymphoma.

This clone was seen a handful of times. A much more abundant neighbour one base away suggests this may be a read error. Additional DNA sequences in this sample encode the identical CDR3. The V call is TRBV4-1, the J call TRBJ1-1, with D possibly being TRBD1 (6 bases). This CDR3 is 16 amino acids long. Trimming took 0 bases from V and 0 from J, leaving 11 bases between them. CDR1 is MGHRA and CDR2 is YSYEKL in the germline V gene. CDR3 amino acids: CASSQDHGQMNTEAFF. The DNA for the CDR3 is TGCGCCAGCAGCCAAGATCACGGACAGATGAACACTGAAGCTTTCTTT.

This chain links TRBV7-2 with TRBJ1-5; D unresolved. Germline assignment: CDR1 SGHTA and CDR2 FQGNSA. Trimming removed 1 base at V and 7 bases at J, with 8 bases between. The CDR3 runs to 13 residues. CDR3 nucleotides: TGTGCCAGCAGCTTAGATGAGGGACAGCCCCAGCATTTT. Translating gives CASSLDEGQPQHF.

The gene calls are TRBV18 and TRBJ1-1; D is ambiguous. Germline V gives CDR1 KGHSH, CDR2 LQKENI. V lost 0 bases and J lost 1, with 12 bases in between. The CDR3 runs to 16 residues. In DNA form, the CDR3 reads TGTGCCAGCTCACCACCAAGTCAACGGACGAACACTGAAGCTTTCTTT. It is translated as CASSPPSQRTNTEAFF.

The gene calls are TRBV25-1 and TRBJ1-3; 7 nucleotides line up with TRBD1. J gave up 4 bases and V 6 bases, and 3 bases lay outside the gene matches. The CDR3 length is 13 residues. The germline V gene encodes CDR1 MGHDK and CDR2 SYGVNS. CDR3 coding DNA: TGTGCCAGCAGAGACAGGGTCGGAAACACCATATATTTT. Translating it yields CASRDRVGNTIYF.

This clone was seen a single time. The V and J genes are TRBV29-1 and TRBJ1-5; D uncertain. Looked up from germline, CDR1 is SQVTM and CDR2 is ANQGSEA. Trimming removed 5 bases at V and 1 base at J, with 6 bases between. The CDR3 consists of 12 residues. The CDR3 is CSVQVSNQPQHF. CDR3 bases: TGCAGCGTTCAGGTGAGCAATCAGCCCCAGCATTTT.

This chain links TRBV27 with TRBJ2-1; 7 nucleotides line up with TRBD2. Unmatched junction bases numbered 9, after V lost 6 bases and J lost 10 bases. The CDR3 spans 13 residues. Germline-derived CDR1 and CDR2 are MNHEY and SMNVEV (reference sequence). The CDR3 nucleotides are TGTGCCAGCAGACGATATGGGGGGGGAGAGCAGTTCTTC. Translation gives CASRRYGGGEQFF.

This chain joins TRBV5-6 and TRBJ2-2; possible D gene TRBD2, 5 bases. Trimming cost V 4 bases and J 4 bases, with 14 bases left between them. This CDR3 contains 15 residues. CDR1 SGHDT and CDR2 YYEEEE come from the germline V gene. The CDR3 sequence: CASSTTGITTGELFF. The CDR3 coding sequence is TGTGCCAGCAGCACCACCGGGATAACCACCGGGGAGCTGTTTTTT.

The rearrangement links TRBV4-3 to TRBJ2-3, with D uncertain. This CDR3 region has 14 residues. Per germline, CDR1 LGHNA and CDR2 YSLEER. Trimming shortened V by 2 bases and J by 6 bases, and 12 bases separated the two germline ends. The CDR3 is CASSQNSPRDTQYF. CDR3 coding DNA: TGCGCCAGCAGCCAAAACTCCCCGAGGGATACGCAGTATTTT.

This chain connects TRBV4-3 to TRBJ1-1; 9 bases line up with TRBD1. Germline CDR1 LGHNA, CDR2 YSLEER. CDR3 length: 14 amino acids. V gave up 4 bases and J gave up 4 bases; unmatched junction bases: 4. This CDR3 reads CASSLQTGGTEAFF. The CDR3 DNA reads TGCGCCAGCAGCCTGCAGACAGGGGGCACTGAAGCTTTCTTT.

The chain has TRBV10-3 and TRBJ1-5, with 7 bases fitting TRBD1. This CDR3 spans 15 amino acids. The junction had 3 bases not matched to a gene; V was cut back by 0 bases and J by 4 bases. CDR1 is ENHRY, CDR2 SYGVKD, per germline. Here the CDR3 DNA reads TGTGCCATCAGTGAGTCATCAGGGGGGAATCAGCCCCAGCATTTT. Amino acids: CAISESSGGNQPQHF.

There are a few counts of this clone. J is TRBJ1-2 and V is TRBV23-1, with D possibly matching TRBD1 (5 bases). TRBV23-1 is designated an ORF whose function remains uncertain. V lost 8 bases, J lost 3 bases, and 19 bases lay in between. This CDR3 region has 15 residues. The CDR3 DNA sequence: TGCGCCAGCCGGGCCCCAAGGGGAAGGGACTATGGCTACACCTTC. It encodes CASRAPRGRDYGYTF.

The chain recombines TRBV19 with TRBJ2-7; 9 nucleotides match TRBD1. V was pared by 4 bases and J by 4 bases, with 8 bases of the junction left unmatched. The CDR3 is 15 amino acids. Germline V gene sequence: CDR1 LNHDA, CDR2 SQIVND (reference sequence). The CDR3 is CASSTLPGQGYEQYF. CDR3 nucleotide sequence: TGTGCCAGTAGTACTCTCCCGGGACAGGGATACGAGCAGTACTTC. The whole variable domain, remainder taken from reference TRBV19 and TRBJ2-7, is DGGITQSPKYLFRKEGQNVTLSCEQNLNHDAMYWYRQDPGQGLRLIYYSQIVNDFQKGDIAEGYSVSREKKESFPLTVTSAQKNPTAFYLCASSTLPGQGYEQYFGPGTRLTVT.

The chain uses TRBV18 and TRBJ1-5, with D possibly being TRBD1 (6 bases). The V end lost 4 bases, the J end lost 0 bases, and 13 bases lay between the germline ends. This CDR3 has 16 amino acids. Germline loops: CDR1 KGHSH, CDR2 LQKENI. CDR3 loop: CASSRNRESSNQPQHF. The CDR3 region has the DNA TGTGCCAGCTCACGAAACAGGGAAAGTAGCAATCAGCCCCAGCATTTT.

The chain recombines TRBV29-1 with TRBJ1-2, with 11 nucleotides matching TRBD1. This CDR3 is 13 amino acids long. CDR1 SQVTM and CDR2 ANQGSEA come from the germline V gene. V trimming: 7 bases; J trimming: 4 bases; junction bases outside the gene matches: 5. The CDR3 DNA is TGCAGCGGGTGGACAGGGGGCATCTATGGCTACACCTTC. Translation gives CSGWTGGIYGYTF. The whole variable domain, filled in from reference TRBV29-1 and TRBJ1-2, reads SAVISQKPSRDICQRGTSLTIQCQVDSQVTMMFWYRQQPGQSLTLIATANQGSEATYESGFVIDKFPISRPNLTFSTLTVSNMSPEDSSIYLCSGWTGGIYGYTFGSGTRLTVV.

The chain combines TRBV2 with TRBJ1-1; D is ambiguous. CDR1 SNHLY and CDR2 FYNNEI come from the germline V gene. CDR3 length: 14 amino acids. The ends were cut back, 10 bases at V and 4 bases at J, with 19 bases in the middle. The CDR3 coding sequence is TGTGCCACCACCGGGCCCAACTCCGGCACTGAAGCTTTCTTT. Translated, it gives CATTGPNSGTEAFF.

The chain is built from TRBV28 and TRBJ1-1, with D unclear. The ends were cut back, 3 bases at V and 1 base at J, with 3 bases in the middle. Per the germline V gene, CDR1 is MDHEN and CDR2 is SYDVKM. The CDR3 extends over 12 amino acids. The CDR3 spells CASSFRNTEAFF. The DNA of the CDR3 is TGTGCCAGCAGTTTCAGGAACACTGAAGCTTTCTTT.

This rearrangement joins TRBV28 to TRBJ1-4, with a possible D match to TRBD1 (5 bases). CDR3 length: 14 amino acids. V was shortened by 8 bases and J by 4 bases, with 14 bases between the two germline ends. The germline V gene has CDR1 MDHEN and CDR2 SYDVKM. The CDR3: CASSTGTLNEKLFF. CDR3 nucleotide sequence: TGTGCCAGCTCGACTGGGACTCTTAATGAAAAACTGTTTTTT.

The gene calls are TRBV9 and TRBJ2-3, with D possibly TRBD2 on 6 matching bases. V lost 1 base, J lost 0 bases, and 9 bases lay in between. The CDR3 length is 15 residues. Germline V gene data show CDR1 as SGDLS and CDR2 as YYNGEE. The CDR3 loop is CASSVSGDSTDTQYF. Here the CDR3 DNA reads TGTGCCAGCAGCGTATCGGGGGATAGCACAGATACGCAGTATTTT.

The rearrangement joins TRBV12-5 to TRBJ2-7; possibly TRBD1 or TRBD2 for D (6 bases each). Trimming shortened V by 3 bases and J by 6 bases, and 12 bases separated the two germline ends. There are 13 residues in the CDR3. From germline, CDR1 is LGHNT and CDR2 FRNRAP. The CDR3 DNA follows: TGTGCTAGTGGTTTTTGGGGGGCGCCCGAGCAGTACTTC. Encoded protein: CASGFWGAPEQYF.

The chain has TRBV19 and TRBJ1-3; D not resolved. The CDR3 consists of 17 residues. Trimming pared 1 base from V and 4 bases from J, leaving 17 bases between. The germline V gene encodes CDR1 LNHDA and CDR2 SQIVND (reference sequence). The CDR3 DNA reads TGTGCCAGTAGTATAGTGGGCTGGAACAGCCGAGGAAACACCATATATTTT. This encodes CASSIVGWNSRGNTIYF.

The rearrangement links TRBV5-1 to TRBJ1-4; the match to TRBD1 covers 9 bases. This CDR3 contains 16 residues. The germline V gene encodes CDR1 SGHRS and CDR2 YFSETQ. V was pared by 4 bases and J by 2 bases, with 6 bases of the junction left unmatched. The CDR3 bases are TGCGCCAGCAGCGCCGGGACAGGGTTTACTAATGAAAAACTGTTTTTT. Translating gives CASSAGTGFTNEKLFF.